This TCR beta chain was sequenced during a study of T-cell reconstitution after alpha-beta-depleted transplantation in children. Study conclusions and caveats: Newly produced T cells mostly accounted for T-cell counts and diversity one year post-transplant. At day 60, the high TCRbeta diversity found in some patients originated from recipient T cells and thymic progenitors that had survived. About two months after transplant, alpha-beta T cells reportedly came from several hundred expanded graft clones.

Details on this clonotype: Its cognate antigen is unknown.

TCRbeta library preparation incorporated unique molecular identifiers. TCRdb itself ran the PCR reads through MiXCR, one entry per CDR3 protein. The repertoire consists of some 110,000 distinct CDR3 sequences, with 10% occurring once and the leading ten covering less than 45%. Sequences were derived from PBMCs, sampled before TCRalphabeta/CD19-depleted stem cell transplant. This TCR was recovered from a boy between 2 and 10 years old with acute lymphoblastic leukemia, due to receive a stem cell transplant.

The DNA of the CDR3 is TGCGCCAGCAGCTTGGGTTCCCACGAATACAATGAGCAGTTCTTC. It is translated as CASSLGSHEYNEQFF. The genes are TRBV5-1 and TRBJ2-1, with D hard to call. Germline V lookup: CDR1 SGHRS, CDR2 YFSETQ. The ends were cut back, 0 bases at V and 4 bases at J, with 11 bases in the middle. CDR3 length: 15 amino acids.